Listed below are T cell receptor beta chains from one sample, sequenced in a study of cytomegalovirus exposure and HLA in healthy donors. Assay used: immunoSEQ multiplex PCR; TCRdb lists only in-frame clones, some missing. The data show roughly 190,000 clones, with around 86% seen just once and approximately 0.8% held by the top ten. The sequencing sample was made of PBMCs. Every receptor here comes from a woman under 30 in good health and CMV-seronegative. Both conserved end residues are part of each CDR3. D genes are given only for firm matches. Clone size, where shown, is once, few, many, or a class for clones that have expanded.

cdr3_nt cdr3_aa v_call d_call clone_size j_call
TGTGCCAGCAGAAAACAGGGGAACACCGGGGAGCTGTTTTTT CASRKQGNTGELFF TRBV7-7 - - TRBJ2-2
TGTGCCAGCAGCTTAGGAGTGGACACCGGGGAGCTGTTTTTT CASSLGVDTGELFF TRBV7-9 - - TRBJ2-2
TGTGCCAGCAGCCCCAGTGGTGGTACAGACGGGGAGCTGTTTTTT CASSPSGGTDGELFF TRBV7-3 - - TRBJ2-2
TGTGCCAGCAGCTTAGGGGTGACAGTGAACACTGAAGCTTTCTTT CASSLGVTVNTEAFF TRBV7-2 - - TRBJ1-1
TGTGCCAGCCGTTACCGGGACCGCGGAGGGAAACTGTTTTTT CASRYRDRGGKLFF TRBV27 - - TRBJ1-4
TGTGCCAGCAGTGCCAGGACAGGCTACACAGATACGCAGTATTTT CASSARTGYTDTQYF TRBV2 TRBD1 - TRBJ2-3
TGTGCCTGGAGTGTATTACTCCCGGGGGCCGGGGAGCTGTTTTTT CAWSVLLPGAGELFF TRBV30 - - TRBJ2-2
TGTGCCAGTATCCGAGTGGACAGGGTCGAAGTGGGAGCTTTCTTT CASIRVDRVEVGAFF TRBV19 TRBD1 - TRBJ1-1
TGTGCCAGCAGTGCAAGGCGGGGGGGACCCACAGATACGCAGTATTTT CASSARRGGPTDTQYF TRBV2 TRBD2 - TRBJ2-3
TGTGCCAGCAGATCACCGGGACAGGGGTCCTACGAGCAGTACTTC CASRSPGQGSYEQYF TRBV6-5 TRBD1 few TRBJ2-7
TGCGCCAGCAGCTCTAGCGGGGGGCGCAATGAGCAGTTCTTC CASSSSGGRNEQFF TRBV5-1 TRBD2 - TRBJ2-1
TGTGCCAGCAGCCTGGGACTAGCCGGGGCAGATACGCAGTATTTT CASSLGLAGADTQYF TRBV5-4 TRBD2 - TRBJ2-3
TGTGCCAGCAGTTACCGGTCCGCCCTAGGAGATACGCAGTATTTT CASSYRSALGDTQYF TRBV6-6 - once TRBJ2-3
TGTGCCAGCAGCTTAGCCCGGGGGGTTATTGCCTACGAGCAGTACTTC CASSLARGVIAYEQYF TRBV7-9 TRBD2 - TRBJ2-7
TGTGCCAGCAGCCTTGGAACTAGCCTGGAGACCCAGTACTTC CASSLGTSLETQYF TRBV6-6 - - TRBJ2-5
TGTGCCAGCAGTGCCCCGGGAACCCGTCAAGAGACCCAGTACTTC CASSAPGTRQETQYF TRBV6-6 - few TRBJ2-5
TGTGCCAGCAGCTTAGTGCCGGGAGACCACGAGCAGTACTTC CASSLVPGDHEQYF TRBV7-2 - - TRBJ2-7
TGTGCCAGCTCAGGAGGGGTAGCGGGGGGAGCAACCTACGAGCAGTACTTC CASSGGVAGGATYEQYF TRBV9 TRBD2 - TRBJ2-7
TGTGCCAGCAGATCTACCCGGGACAGCTCCTACGAGCAGTACTTC CASRSTRDSSYEQYF TRBV6-5 TRBD1 - TRBJ2-7
TGCAGCGTCGGGACAGGATTCGTCTCTGGGGCCAACGTCCTGACTTTC CSVGTGFVSGANVLTF TRBV29-1 TRBD1 - TRBJ2-6
TGTGCCAGCAGCTTATGGGGACAGGGACAACAGCCCCAGCATTTT CASSLWGQGQQPQHF TRBV7-2 TRBD1 - TRBJ1-5
TGTGCCAGCAGCTTATTCGGAGATCAAGAGACCCAGTACTTC CASSLFGDQETQYF TRBV7-9 - - TRBJ2-5
TGTGCCAGCAGTAACGGGGGGGGCGGGGAGGTTGGCTACACCTTC CASSNGGGGEVGYTF TRBV6-6 - - TRBJ1-2
TGTGCCAGCAGCCAGGGGTCGACGGAGACCCAGTACTTC CASSQGSTETQYF TRBV7-9 - - TRBJ2-5
TGTGCCAGCAGCACCGCCCTGGACAGGCTTGCCGAGCAGTACTTC CASSTALDRLAEQYF TRBV9 TRBD1 - TRBJ2-7
TGTGCCAGCGGCGAGACGGGTGAAGAGACCCAGTACTTC CASGETGEETQYF TRBV25-1 - - TRBJ2-5
TGCGCCAGCAGCTTGCAGGGTGGCCCCCAAACTAATGAAAAACTGTTTTTT CASSLQGGPQTNEKLFF TRBV5-1 - - TRBJ1-4
TGTGCCAGTAGTGCCGTAGCGGATAGCTCCTACGAGCAGTACTTC CASSAVADSSYEQYF TRBV19 - - TRBJ2-7
TGCGCCAGCAGCTTGCCGGGAGAGGCAGATACGCAGTATTTT CASSLPGEADTQYF TRBV5-1 - - TRBJ2-3
TGTGCCAGCAGCTTACAGGGGGGAACTCAGCCCCAGCATTTT CASSLQGGTQPQHF TRBV11-2 TRBD1 - TRBJ1-5
TGTGCCAGCAGCGACTTAGGGAGCTCCTATGGCTACACCTTC CASSDLGSSYGYTF TRBV7-9 - - TRBJ1-2
TGTGCCAGCAGTTCCGGGACAGGGTACAATGAGCAGTTCTTC CASSSGTGYNEQFF TRBV27 TRBD1 - TRBJ2-1
TGCAGCGTTTCGGGACAGATGAACACTGAAGCTTTCTTT CSVSGQMNTEAFF TRBV29-1 TRBD1 few TRBJ1-1
TGTGCCTGGAGTGTTTTGGGGACAGGGGCGCGCGAGCAGTACTTC CAWSVLGTGAREQYF TRBV30 TRBD1 - TRBJ2-7
TGCGCCAGCCACGGCCCGACACTCTATGGCTACACCTTC CASHGPTLYGYTF TRBV5-1 - - TRBJ1-2
TGTGCCAGCAGTTCTCCGGGACAAATGAACACTGAAGCTTTCTTT CASSSPGQMNTEAFF TRBV6-6 - - TRBJ1-1
TGCGCCAGCAGCTCGAACAGCCTCACGTCGGGGGAGCAGTACTTC CASSSNSLTSGEQYF TRBV5-1 - - TRBJ2-7
TGTGCCAGCAGTTTCAGGGGGCTTCCAAACACTGAAGCTTTCTTT CASSFRGLPNTEAFF TRBV6-5 TRBD1 - TRBJ1-1
TGTGCCAGCAGCGCCGTTGCGTACGGGCAGTACTTC CASSAVAYGQYF TRBV11-2 - - TRBJ2-7
TGTGCCAGCAGCTTAGCTTCGGGCAGGGGCACCGGGGAGCTGTTTTTT CASSLASGRGTGELFF TRBV11-1 - - TRBJ2-2
TGTGCCAGCAGTTTAGTTCTAGCGGGAGGCGGGGAGACCCAGTACTTC CASSLVLAGGGETQYF TRBV27 TRBD2 - TRBJ2-5
TGTGCCAGTAAGCCTAGGAGCGGGAGTTCGGCCGGGGAGCTGTTTTTT CASKPRSGSSAGELFF TRBV19 TRBD2 - TRBJ2-2
TGTGCCAGTAGGACTAGGGACAGGGAAGGAGATACGCAGTATTTT CASRTRDREGDTQYF TRBV19 TRBD1 once TRBJ2-3
TGTGCCAGCAGTTACCCGGCGGGGGGCCCCTACAATGAGCAGTTCTTC CASSYPAGGPYNEQFF TRBV6-6 TRBD2 - TRBJ2-1